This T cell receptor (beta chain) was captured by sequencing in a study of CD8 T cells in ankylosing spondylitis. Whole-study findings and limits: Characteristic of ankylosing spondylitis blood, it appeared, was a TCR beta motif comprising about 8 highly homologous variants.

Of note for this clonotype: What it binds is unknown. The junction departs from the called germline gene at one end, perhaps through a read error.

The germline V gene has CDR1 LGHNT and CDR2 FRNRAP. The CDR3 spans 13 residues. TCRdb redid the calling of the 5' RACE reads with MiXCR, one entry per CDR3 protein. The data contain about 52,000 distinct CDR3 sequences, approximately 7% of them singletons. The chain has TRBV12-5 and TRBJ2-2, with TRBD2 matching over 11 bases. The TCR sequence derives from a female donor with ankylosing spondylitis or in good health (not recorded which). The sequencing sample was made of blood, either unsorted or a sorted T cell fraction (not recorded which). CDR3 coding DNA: TGTGTTAGCGGGGGGGCCCACACCGGGGCGCTGTTTTTT. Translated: CVSGGAHTGALFF.